The table lists the clone carrying this T cell receptor beta chain with many counts. This specimen belongs to a study of tumor-infiltrating lymphocytes in oesophageal squamous cell carcinoma. The CDR3 is 16 residues long. Per the germline V gene, CDR1 is MNHNY and CDR2 is SVGAGI (reference sequence). V was shortened by 2 bases and J by 3 bases, with 16 bases between the two germline ends. MiXCR, run by TCRdb on the PCR reads, gives a single entry per CDR3 protein. The sample lists roughly 20,000 distinct CDR3 sequences, roughly 40% seen once, with 18% in the top ten. The chain is built from TRBV6-6 and TRBJ1-1; D not certain. The TCR comes from a female donor with esophageal squamous cell carcinoma. The sample consisted of normal esophageal tissue next to the tumor. CDR3 DNA sequence: TGTGCCAGCAGTTACCTTCGGTCTGGTAAGGACACTGAAGCTTTCTTT. It is translated as CASSYLRSGKDTEAFF.